The clone carrying this T cell receptor (beta chain) was detected only a few times. What it recognizes is unknown. This sample was taken from a study of T-cell memory formation after mild COVID-19. About the study: Among the donors, TCR clusters were largely specific to each donor.

Looked up from germline, CDR1 is SQVTM and CDR2 is ANQGSEA. V lost 3 bases to trimming and J lost 5 bases; unmatched junction nucleotides: 8. The CDR3 spans 14 residues. Study observations and caveats: While clones contracting from day 15 to 85 were balanced between CD4 and CD8, later expanders leaned CD4+.

cDNA libraries for TCR alpha and TCR beta, carrying sample barcodes and UMIs, came from 5'RACE with constant-segment primers. Using its own MiXCR run on the 5' RACE reads, TCRdb lists one record per CDR3 protein. The sample gives about 260,000 distinct CDR3 sequences, approximately 8% of which show up once; under 25% is in the top ten. The sequenced sample consisted of PBMCs or a T cell subset sorted from them (not recorded which). The clonotype originates from a man between 18 and 35 years old who had mild COVID-19 (a few samples of this study predate the infection). Cell type and time point are not known. The chain recombines TRBV29-1 with TRBJ2-5, with TRBD1 matching 8 bases. In DNA, the CDR3 is TGCAGCGTTGATCGGCAGGGGGCGAGCGAGACCCAGTACTTC. Amino acids: CSVDRQGASETQYF.